This T cell receptor (beta chain) originates from a study of cytomegalovirus exposure and HLA in healthy donors. Trimming removed 4 bases at V and 1 base at J, with 13 bases between. Germline loops: CDR1 MGHRA, CDR2 YSYEKL. CDR3 size: 15 residues. As concerns this clone: Antigen: not known.

Study-wide results and caveats: With high specificity and sensitivity, the classifier reportedly diagnosed cytomegalovirus status.

Vbeta (60) and Jbeta (13) primers were used in the PCR. Sequencing was performed with immunoSEQ multiplex PCR; in TCRdb, only in-frame clones are kept and a portion is missing. The sample records around 150,000 clones, approximately 79% being singletons. The rearrangement uses TRBV4-1 and TRBJ1-1; possibly TRBD1 for D (6 bases). Input material: PBMCs. The source of this sequence is a man aged 35-49 years in good health and CMV-seronegative. The CDR3 spells CASSRNDRQNTEAFF. The CDR3 region has the DNA TGCGCCAGCAGCCGAAACGACAGGCAGAACACTGAAGCTTTCTTT.